Below, one TCR beta chain is given with its context. Germline CDR1 is MRHNA and CDR2 is SNTAGT. V was trimmed by 2 bases and J by 1 base, leaving 8 bases between them. The CDR3 extends over 15 amino acids. Sequencing was performed with immunoSEQ multiplex PCR; in TCRdb, only in-frame clones are kept and a portion is missing. The data hold 100,000 to 150,000 clones, with over 75% observed a single time. These data come from a study of blood T cell repertoires in COVID-19. The sample comprised peripheral blood. The source of this sequence is a man in his forties or fifties with acute or convalescent COVID-19. The chain joins TRBV6-4 to TRBJ2-2; D is unresolved. CDR3 sequence: CASSDRPGNTGELFF. Written as DNA, the CDR3 is TGTGCCAGCAGTGACAGACCAGGGAACACCGGGGAGCTGTTTTTT.